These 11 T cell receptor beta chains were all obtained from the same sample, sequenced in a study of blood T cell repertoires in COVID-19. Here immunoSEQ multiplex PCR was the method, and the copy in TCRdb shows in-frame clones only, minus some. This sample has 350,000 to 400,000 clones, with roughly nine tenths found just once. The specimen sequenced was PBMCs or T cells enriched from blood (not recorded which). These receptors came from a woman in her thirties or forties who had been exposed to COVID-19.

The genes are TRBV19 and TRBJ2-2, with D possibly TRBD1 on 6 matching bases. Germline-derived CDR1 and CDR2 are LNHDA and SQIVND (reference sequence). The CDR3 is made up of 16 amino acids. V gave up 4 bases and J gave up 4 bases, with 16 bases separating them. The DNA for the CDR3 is TGTGCCAGTAGTAGAGACTCAGGGGTGGGCACCGGGGAGCTGTTTTTT. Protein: CASSRDSGVGTGELFF.

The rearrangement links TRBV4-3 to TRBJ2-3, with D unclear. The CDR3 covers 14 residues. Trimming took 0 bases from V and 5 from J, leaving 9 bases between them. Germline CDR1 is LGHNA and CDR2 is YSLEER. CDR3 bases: TGCGCCAGCAGCCAAGATAGCCGCGGAGATACGCAGTATTTT. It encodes CASSQDSRGDTQYF.

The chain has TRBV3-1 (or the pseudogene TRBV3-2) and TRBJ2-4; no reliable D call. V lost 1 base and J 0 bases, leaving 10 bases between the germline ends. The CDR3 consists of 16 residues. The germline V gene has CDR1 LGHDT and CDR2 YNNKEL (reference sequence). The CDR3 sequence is CASSQARALAKNIQYF. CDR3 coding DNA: TGTGCCAGCAGCCAAGCCCGAGCTTTAGCCAAAAACATTCAGTACTTC.

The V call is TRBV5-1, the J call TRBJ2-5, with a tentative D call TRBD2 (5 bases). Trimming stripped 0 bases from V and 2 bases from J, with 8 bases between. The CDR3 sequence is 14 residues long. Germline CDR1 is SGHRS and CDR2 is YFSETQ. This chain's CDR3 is CASSLVGLQETQYF. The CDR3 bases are TGCGCCAGCAGCTTGGTAGGACTTCAAGAGACCCAGTACTTC.

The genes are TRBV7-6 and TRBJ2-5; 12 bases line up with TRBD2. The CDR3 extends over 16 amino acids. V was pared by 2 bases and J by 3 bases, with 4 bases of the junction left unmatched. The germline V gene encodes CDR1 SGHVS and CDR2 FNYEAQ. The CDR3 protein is CASSLRRTSGEETQYF. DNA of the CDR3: TGTGCCAGCAGCTTAAGGCGGACTAGCGGGGAAGAGACCCAGTACTTC.

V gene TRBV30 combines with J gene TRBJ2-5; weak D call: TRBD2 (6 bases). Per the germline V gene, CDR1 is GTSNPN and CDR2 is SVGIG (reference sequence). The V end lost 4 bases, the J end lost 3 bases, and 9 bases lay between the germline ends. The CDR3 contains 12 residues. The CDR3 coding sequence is TGTGCCTGGACTACGGGAGAAGAGACCCAGTACTTC. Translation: CAWTTGEETQYF. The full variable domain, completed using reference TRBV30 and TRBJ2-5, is SQTIHQWPATLVQPVGSPLSLECTVEGTSNPNLYWYRQAAGRGLQLLFYSVGIGQISSEVPQNLSASRPQDRQFILSSKKLLLSDSGFYLCAWTTGEETQYFGPGTRLLVL.

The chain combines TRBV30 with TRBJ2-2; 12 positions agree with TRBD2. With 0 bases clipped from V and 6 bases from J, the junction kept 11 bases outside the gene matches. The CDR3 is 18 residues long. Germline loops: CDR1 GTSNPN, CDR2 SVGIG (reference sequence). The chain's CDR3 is CAWSVHKTSGSYSGELFF. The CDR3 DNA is TGTGCCTGGAGTGTACATAAGACTAGCGGGAGTTATTCCGGGGAGCTGTTTTTT.

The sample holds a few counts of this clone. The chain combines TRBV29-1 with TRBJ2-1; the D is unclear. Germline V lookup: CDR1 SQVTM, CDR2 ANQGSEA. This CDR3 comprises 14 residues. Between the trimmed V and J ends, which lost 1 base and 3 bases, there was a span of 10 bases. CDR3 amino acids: CSVEVLSNYNEQFF. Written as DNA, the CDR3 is TGCAGCGTTGAAGTTTTGTCAAACTACAATGAGCAGTTCTTC.

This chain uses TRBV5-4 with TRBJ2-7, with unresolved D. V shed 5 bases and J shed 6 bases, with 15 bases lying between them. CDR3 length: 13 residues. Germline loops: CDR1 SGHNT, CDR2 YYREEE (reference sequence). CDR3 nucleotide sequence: TGTGCCAGCAGTCCTGGTAGAACGGGCGAGCAGTACTTC. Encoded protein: CASSPGRTGEQYF.

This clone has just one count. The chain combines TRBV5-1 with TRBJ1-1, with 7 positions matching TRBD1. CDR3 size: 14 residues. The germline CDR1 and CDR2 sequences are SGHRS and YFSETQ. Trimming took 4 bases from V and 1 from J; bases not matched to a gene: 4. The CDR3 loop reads CASSQQGTNTEAFF. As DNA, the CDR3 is TGCGCCAGCAGCCAACAGGGGACGAACACTGAAGCTTTCTTT.

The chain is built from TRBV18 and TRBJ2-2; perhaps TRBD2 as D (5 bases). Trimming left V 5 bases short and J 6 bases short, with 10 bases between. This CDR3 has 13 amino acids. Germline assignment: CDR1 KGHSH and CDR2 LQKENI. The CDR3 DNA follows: TGTGCCAGCTCAACTAGTTCCCCCGGGGAGCTGTTTTTT. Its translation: CASSTSSPGELFF.